This entry is about one T cell receptor beta chain. The CDR3 runs 15 residues. Looked up from germline, CDR1 is SGHRS and CDR2 is YFSETQ. Losses at the gene ends were 4 bases for V and 1 base for J; bases not matched to a gene: 7. This entry comes from a study of blood T cell repertoires in COVID-19. About the study: Samples taken during acute and convalescent COVID-19 were collected in the United States, Italy and Spain. T cells, B-cell-depleted T cells, or PBMCs supplied cDNA or gDNA.

The repertoire was sequenced with immunoSEQ multiplex PCR; TCRdb's copy has only in-frame clones and lacks some. The sample yields about 240,000 clones, more than 75% seen once. The sequenced sample consisted of peripheral blood. The source is an elderly man with acute or convalescent COVID-19. The J gene is TRBJ1-1, the V gene TRBV5-1; 7 nucleotides match TRBD1. CDR3 nucleotides: TGCGCCAGCAGCCGAGCCCGACAGGGGAACACTGAAGCTTTCTTT. It encodes CASSRARQGNTEAFF.